The entry below describes one TCR beta chain. No antigen is known for it. The CDR3 has 12 amino acids. Trimming took off 3 bases at V and 1 base at J, with 4 bases between the two ends. Germline CDR1 and CDR2: SGHNT and YYREEE (reference sequence). The rectum was sampled with one to two pinch biopsies at colonoscopy. The data were produced by immunoSEQ multiplex PCR, yet TCRdb's version contains in-frame clones alone and is incomplete. This table holds 40,000 to 55,000 clones, around 81% found once. The data are from a study of pediatric ulcerative colitis. Study observations and caveats: No controls had the two rectal clonotypes shared by ulcerative colitis patients. A couple of patients had blood samples with substantially reduced template counts. Rectal repertoires separated controls, mild-moderate and acute severe colitis. Blood-derived T cells may be present in rectal pinch biopsies.

The chain employs TRBV5-4 and TRBJ1-1, with no clear D. Sequencing was performed on gut tissue. The clonotype was recovered from a girl between 10 and 17 years old with moderate ulcerative colitis. The CDR3 nucleotides are TGTGCCAGCAGCTCTACGAACACTGAAGCTTTCTTT. As protein: CASSSTNTEAFF.